This T cell receptor beta chain is from a study of identifying expanded T cells in peripheral blood. The germline gives CDR1 LNHDA, CDR2 SQIVND (reference sequence). The V gene end was trimmed by 1 base and the J gene end by 3 bases; junction bases not matched to a gene: 8. CDR3 length: 17 amino acids. TCRdb keeps only in-frame clones here, not all; method: immunoSEQ multiplex PCR. The sample yields 75,000 to 95,000 clones, more than 75% seen once. This TCR came from a person aged 18 to 75 in good health. Input material: blood. The rearrangement links TRBV19 to TRBJ1-1; 10 positions agree with TRBD1. The CDR3 bases are TGTGCCAGTAGTATAGGGTGGGGACAGGGGAGAGACACTGAAGCTTTCTTT. Protein product: CASSIGWGQGRDTEAFF. The full variable domain, its missing parts supplied by reference TRBV19 and TRBJ1-1, is DGGITQSPKYLFRKEGQNVTLSCEQNLNHDAMYWYRQDPGQGLRLIYYSQIVNDFQKGDIAEGYSVSREKKESFPLTVTSAQKNPTAFYLCASSIGWGQGRDTEAFFGQGTRLTVV.